Shown below are 12 T cell receptor beta chains from a single sample sequenced in a study of T cells after posttransplantation cyclophosphamide. Assay: immunoSEQ multiplex PCR; the TCRdb copy retains only in-frame clones and omits some. The sample gives about 19,000 clones, approximately 82% of which show up once; 7.5% to 9.5% is in the top ten. Sequenced: memory CD4+ T cells sorted from blood. Receptor source: a man aged 25 to 40 in good health and a related stem cell transplant donor.

This clone was detected a few times. The rearrangement joins TRBV11-2 to TRBJ2-7; 9 bases match TRBD1. The CDR3 consists of 16 residues. Germline CDR1 SGHAT, CDR2 FQNNGV. V dropped 5 bases and J dropped 7; count of bases not matched to a gene: 15. CDR3 residues: CASSPPRRDREGEQYF. CDR3 DNA: TGTGCCAGCAGCCCTCCCCGGCGGGACAGGGAAGGGGAGCAGTACTTC.

The rearrangement joins TRBV6-5 to TRBJ2-7; D gene unclear. Germline V gene data show CDR1 as MNHEY and CDR2 as SVGAGI. The CDR3 has 13 residues. V lost 5 bases and J lost 12, with 20 bases in between. CDR3 in amino acids: CASSEAELEDAYF. CDR3 in DNA: TGTGCCAGCAGTGAAGCCGAGTTAGAGGATGCGTACTTC.

The gene calls are TRBV7-2 and TRBJ1-4; D possibly corresponds to TRBD1 (6 bases). CDR1 is SGHTA, CDR2 FQGNSA, per germline. With 5 bases removed from V and 2 bases from J, the gap between germline ends came to 15 bases. This CDR3 has 16 residues. CDR3 sequence (DNA): TGTGCCAGCAGCCCCCAGTTGGGGGCTACTAATGAAAAACTGTTTTTT. It is translated as CASSPQLGATNEKLFF.

The chain is built from TRBV5-1 and TRBJ1-3; tentative D call: TRBD1 (5 bases). Germline V gives CDR1 SGHRS, CDR2 YFSETQ. V was trimmed by 0 bases and J by 0 bases, leaving 10 bases between them. This CDR3 is built from 16 residues. Here the CDR3 reads CASSLGFGHSGNTIYF. The CDR3 coding sequence is TGCGCCAGCAGCTTGGGATTCGGACACTCTGGAAACACCATATATTTT.

The CDR3 bases are TGTGCCAGCAGCTTGAGCGGGGCAGCAAAAGCTTTCTTT. Translating it yields CASSLSGAAKAFF. The chain recombines TRBV5-6 with TRBJ1-1, with a possible D match to TRBD1 (5 bases). The CDR3 has 13 amino acids. Germline CDR1 SGHDT, CDR2 YYEEEE. V lost 1 base and J 9 bases, leaving 13 bases between the germline ends. The full variable domain, rest sourced from reference TRBV5-6 and TRBJ1-1, is DAGVTQSPTHLIKTRGQQVTLRCSPKSGHDTVSWYQQALGQGPQFIFQYYEEEERQRGNFPDRFSGHQFPNYSSELNVNALLLGDSALYLCASSLSGAAKAFFGQGTRLTVV.

V and J are TRBV6-1 and TRBJ1-3, with D possibly being TRBD1 (6 bases). V lost 4 bases to trimming and J lost 4 bases, with 11 bases between them. Looked up from germline, CDR1 is MNHNS and CDR2 is SASEGT. The CDR3 is made up of 14 amino acids. CDR3 sequence: CASSGPGTGNTIYF. The CDR3 nucleotides are TGTGCCAGCAGTGGCCCCGGGACAGGAAACACCATATATTTT.

The chain has TRBV2 and TRBJ2-2; the match to TRBD1 covers 7 bases. Germline V lookup: CDR1 SNHLY, CDR2 FYNNEI. V lost 7 bases to trimming and J lost 0 bases; unmatched junction nucleotides: 14. The CDR3 totals 18 residues. CDR3 amino acids: CASTQHSLTGTNTGELFF. The DNA of the CDR3 is TGTGCCAGCACCCAACACTCTCTGACAGGGACGAACACCGGGGAGCTGTTTTTT.

The CDR3 DNA is TGTGCCAGCAGGAAAGGGCGGGGGATTAGCAATCAGCCCCAGCATTTT. Its translation is CASRKGRGISNQPQHF. The V gene is TRBV28, the J gene TRBJ1-5; perhaps TRBD1 as D (5 bases). The length of the CDR3 is 16 residues. Germline V gives CDR1 MDHEN, CDR2 SYDVKM. Trimming removed 6 bases at V and 0 bases at J, with 15 bases between.

V is TRBV5-1 and J is TRBJ1-4; TRBD1 aligns across 8 bases. Germline loops: CDR1 SGHRS, CDR2 YFSETQ. Trimming at V came to 3 bases and at J to 5 bases, leaving 3 bases not matched to a gene. This CDR3 spans 14 amino acids. DNA for the CDR3: TGCGCCAGCAGCTGGACAGGGACAAATGAAAAACTGTTTTTT. Its translation is CASSWTGTNEKLFF.

CDR3 amino acids: CASKSGNTEAFF. CDR3 DNA sequence: TGCGCCAGCAAGTCCGGGAACACTGAAGCTTTCTTT. The chain couples TRBV5-1 to TRBJ1-1; D not certain. Germline lookup yields CDR1 SGHRS and CDR2 YFSETQ. Trimming cost V 6 bases and J 1 base, with 7 bases left between them. The CDR3 runs 12 residues.

The V call is TRBV6-1, the J call TRBJ1-5; D gene unclear. Germline V CDR1 and CDR2: MNHNS, SASEGT. This CDR3 has 15 residues. V lost 4 bases, J lost 3 bases, and 13 bases lay in between. The CDR3 here is CASSVVTQNNQPQHF. DNA of the CDR3: TGTGCCAGCAGTGTGGTGACACAAAACAATCAGCCCCAGCATTTT.

This chain uses TRBV6-5 with TRBJ1-4, with TRBD1 matching over 8 bases. The V and J ends lost 6 bases and 6 bases, in that order; junction bases with no gene match: 9. This CDR3 has 15 amino acids. Germline CDR1 reads MNHEY; CDR2 reads SVGAGI. The CDR3 bases are TGTGCCAGCAGCCAAGGACAGGGATCGGATGAAAAACTGTTTTTT. This encodes CASSQGQGSDEKLFF.